This record looks at one TCR beta chain sequence and its context. What it binds is unknown. This sample was taken from a study of blood T cells in healthy people across ages. Study-wide findings and caveats: As age increased, TCR beta diversity per million T cells fell in a roughly linear fashion.

Then a second PCR, running about 6 to 12 cycles, was carried out with a sample-barcoded 5' primer and a J-beta primer mix. TCRdb called the 5' RACE reads again in MiXCR, with one record for every CDR3 protein. The table has fewer than 900,000 distinct CDR3 sequences, 43% seen once. The CDR3 sequence is 15 residues long. CDR1 and CDR2 from the germline V gene are LGHDT and YNNKEL (reference sequence). V is TRBV3-1 and J is TRBJ2-7; 11 bases are shared with TRBD2. The DNA end is a closer match to TRBJ2-5, so the J assignment may be wrong. Sequenced input: blood. This receptor was obtained from a woman aged 55-69 years in good health. The CDR3 region has the DNA TGTGCCAGCAGCCCTAGTAGCGGGGGGGCGGAGACCCAGTACTTC. As protein: CASSPSSGGAETQYF.